Below are 26 T cell receptor beta chains sequenced from a single sample in a study of T cell changes during pregnancy in multiple sclerosis (dated by TCRdb to between 2018 and 2020). The method behind the library was the immunoSEQ multiplex PCR assay. In its TCRdb copy, this immuneACCESS table keeps in-frame sequences only and misses some clones. Where compared with another copy, unresolved V genes explain less than half of these, and the others have no known cause. The sample table holds 100,000 or so clones, of which 90% to 95% were seen once. 0.95% to 1.5% of the sample is held by the ten biggest clonotypes. The starting material was peripheral blood, obtained in the second trimester of pregnancy. All receptors derive from a female donor with multiple sclerosis, enrolled in a pregnancy study.

The chain carries TRBV29-1 and TRBJ1-1; D might be TRBD1 (5 bases). CDR1 SQVTM and CDR2 ANQGSEA come from the germline V gene. The CDR3 length is 11 residues. The V end was cut by 4 bases, the J end by 9 bases, with 12 bases between. The CDR3 loop reads CSVGRAGKAFF. DNA for the CDR3: TGCAGCGTTGGTCGGGCAGGGAAAGCTTTCTTT. The full variable domain, completed using reference TRBV29-1 and TRBJ1-1, is SAVISQKPSRDICQRGTSLTIQCQVDSQVTMMFWYRQQPGQSLTLIATANQGSEATYESGFVIDKFPISRPNLTFSTLTVSNMSPEDSSIYLCSVGRAGKAFFGQGTRLTVV.

This clone was detected only a few times. This chain connects TRBV18 to TRBJ1-1; no firm D call. The germline V and J ends were trimmed by 2 bases and 5 bases, with 12 bases remaining between them. This CDR3 is 14 amino acids long. The germline V gene encodes CDR1 KGHSH and CDR2 LQKENI. CDR3 sequence (DNA): TGTGCCAGCTCACCAGAGGTCCTAGTGACTGAAGCTTTCTTT. This codes for CASSPEVLVTEAFF.

The chain carries TRBV5-4 and TRBJ2-2; TRBD2 agrees at 12 bases. The germline gives CDR1 SGHNT, CDR2 YYREEE (reference sequence). The CDR3 has 16 amino acids. With 5 bases clipped from V and 4 bases from J, the junction kept 6 bases outside the gene matches. The CDR3 is CASSIGLAGRTGELFF. The CDR3 DNA reads TGTGCCAGCAGTATAGGACTAGCGGGACGCACCGGGGAGCTGTTTTTT.

The chain combines TRBV6-5 with TRBJ1-1, with no clear D. Germline values: CDR1 MNHEY, CDR2 SVGAGI. The CDR3 has 13 amino acids. V lost 10 bases and J lost 6, with 18 bases in between. The CDR3 nucleotides are TGTGCCACCCTTCCTGGACTGCCGGCTGAAGCTTTCTTT. This encodes CATLPGLPAEAFF.

CDR3 in DNA: TGTGCCAGCAGTTACCGGACTATCGTGGGGGACAATGAGCAGTTCTTC. It encodes CASSYRTIVGDNEQFF. The chain combines TRBV6-5 with TRBJ2-1, with a tentative D call TRBD2 (6 bases). Per the germline V gene, CDR1 is MNHEY and CDR2 is SVGAGI. Trimming left V 2 bases short and J 5 bases short, with 16 bases between. The CDR3 length is 16 residues.

CDR3: CASSWTGSGLIDTQYF. CDR3 in DNA: TGTGCCAGCTCATGGACAGGGTCGGGACTAATAGATACGCAGTATTTT. J is TRBJ2-3 and V is TRBV19, with D maybe TRBD1 (8 bases). The germline V gene encodes CDR1 LNHDA and CDR2 SQIVND (reference sequence). Between the trimmed V and J ends, which lost 9 bases and 5 bases, there was a span of 24 bases. The CDR3 runs to 16 residues.

CDR3 DNA sequence: TGTGCCAGCAGCTGGGTAGGGGCAGACGAGCAGTACTTC. Protein product: CASSWVGADEQYF. The chain links TRBV11-1 to TRBJ2-7, with a possible D match to TRBD1 (5 bases). Germline CDR1 is SGHAT and CDR2 is FQDESV (reference sequence). Between the trimmed V and J ends, which lost 4 bases and 5 bases, there was a span of 12 bases. The CDR3 loop spans 13 amino acids.

The V call is TRBV7-6, the J call TRBJ2-5, with TRBD1 matching over 8 bases. From germline, CDR1 is SGHVS and CDR2 FNYEAQ. J gave up 1 base and V 7 bases, and 11 bases lay outside the gene matches. The CDR3 is made up of 16 amino acids. The CDR3 sequence: CASTLGDRGFQETQYF. CDR3 in DNA: TGTGCCAGCACCTTGGGAGACAGGGGATTCCAAGAGACCCAGTACTTC.

The chain combines TRBV27 with TRBJ2-7; TRBD2 might be the D (5 bases). CDR3 size: 17 residues. V lost 4 bases and J 2 bases, leaving 21 bases between the germline ends. CDR1 and CDR2 (germline): MNHEY, SMNVEV (reference sequence). CDR3 protein: CASSYRGDTQPPYEQYF. CDR3 sequence (DNA): TGTGCCAGCAGTTATCGGGGAGATACTCAACCCCCCTACGAGCAGTACTTC.

V gene TRBV5-1 combines with J gene TRBJ2-3; TRBD1 aligns across 9 bases. Per the germline V gene, CDR1 is SGHRS and CDR2 is YFSETQ. J was trimmed by 4 bases and V by 0 bases; bases with no gene match: 6. CDR3 length: 16 amino acids. CDR3 loop: CASSLANRGRADTQYF. CDR3 DNA sequence: TGCGCCAGCAGCTTGGCCAACAGGGGGCGGGCAGATACGCAGTATTTT.

The sample holds one count of this clone. This rearrangement joins TRBV6-1 to TRBJ1-1, with 7 positions matching TRBD1. The germline V gene encodes CDR1 MNHNS and CDR2 SASEGT. The CDR3 is 14 amino acids. J gave up 0 bases and V 5 bases, and 3 bases lay outside the gene matches. The CDR3, as DNA: TGTGCCAGCAGTCGACAGGGAATGAACACTGAAGCTTTCTTT. Translation gives CASSRQGMNTEAFF.

The DNA of the CDR3 is TGCGCCAGCAGCTTGGCCGGGGTCATGAACACTGAAGCTTTCTTT. Amino acids: CASSLAGVMNTEAFF. The genes are TRBV5-1 and TRBJ1-1, with unresolved D. Trimming took off 0 bases at V and 0 bases at J, with 9 bases between the two ends. In germline, CDR1 is SGHRS, CDR2 YFSETQ. The CDR3 extends over 15 amino acids.

This clone was seen a few times. The chain links TRBV28 to TRBJ1-1; D perhaps matches TRBD1 (6 bases). The germline gives CDR1 MDHEN, CDR2 SYDVKM. V lost 4 bases and J lost 5, with 11 bases in between. The CDR3 sequence is 13 residues long. As DNA, the CDR3 is TGTGCCAGCAGTTCCCAGGGGAGTACTGAAGCTTTCTTT. It translates to CASSSQGSTEAFF.

This sequence joins TRBV5-8 and TRBJ1-6; D unresolved. CDR1 is SGHTS and CDR2 is YDEGEE in the germline V gene. The CDR3 sequence is 17 residues long. Trimming took off 2 bases at V and 4 bases at J, with 16 bases between the two ends. The CDR3 nucleotides are TGTGCCAGCAGCTTAGTGGGAGGAAGGCCATATAATTCACCCCTCCACTTT. It specifies CASSLVGGRPYNSPLHF.

The chain carries TRBV30 and TRBJ2-5; D might be TRBD1 (6 bases). The better agreement between TRBJ2-7 and the DNA end casts doubt on the J call. The length of the CDR3 is 10 residues. CDR1 and CDR2 from the germline V gene are GTSNPN and SVGIG (reference sequence). CDR3 in DNA: TGTGCCTCGGGACAATACGAGCAGTACTTC. It specifies CASGQYEQYF.

The J gene is TRBJ2-1, the V gene TRBV5-6, with 13 nucleotides matching TRBD2. The CDR3 covers 15 residues. V was clipped by 2 bases and J by 10 bases; unmatched bases: 6. CDR1 and CDR2 from the germline V gene are SGHDT and YYEEEE. Here the CDR3 reads CASSFSTSGGTEQFF. CDR3 bases: TGTGCCAGCAGCTTTTCGACTAGCGGGGGGACCGAGCAGTTCTTC. The full variable domain, its missing parts supplied by reference TRBV5-6 and TRBJ2-1, is DAGVTQSPTHLIKTRGQQVTLRCSPKSGHDTVSWYQQALGQGPQFIFQYYEEEERQRGNFPDRFSGHQFPNYSSELNVNALLLGDSALYLCASSFSTSGGTEQFFGPGTRLTVL.

The rearrangement links TRBV28 to TRBJ2-1, with 7 bases identical to TRBD2. Germline CDR1 reads MDHEN; CDR2 reads SYDVKM. The ends lost 3 bases at V and 4 bases at J; junction bases unmatched: 3. This CDR3 contains 14 residues. CDR3 sequence (DNA): TGTGCCAGCAGTTTCTCAGCGGGGTACAATGAGCAGTTCTTC. Translating it yields CASSFSAGYNEQFF. The full variable domain, rest sourced from reference TRBV28 and TRBJ2-1, is DVKVTQSSRYLVKRTGEKVFLECVQDMDHENMFWYRQDPGLGLRLIYFSYDVKMKEKGDIPEGYSVSREKKERFSLILESASTNQTSMYLCASSFSAGYNEQFFGPGTRLTVL.

The J gene is TRBJ1-4, the V gene TRBV5-1; tentative D call: TRBD1 (5 bases). CDR3 size: 14 residues. V dropped 0 bases and J dropped 8 bases, with 11 bases sitting between them. The germline CDR1 and CDR2 sequences are SGHRS and YFSETQ. The CDR3 DNA is TGCGCCAGCAGCTTGGGACAGATGGGGGAAAAACTGTTTTTT. This codes for CASSLGQMGEKLFF. Based on the CDR3 plus reference TRBV5-1 and TRBJ1-4, the full variable domain is KAGVTQTPRYLIKTRGQQVTLSCSPISGHRSVSWYQQTPGQGLQFLFEYFSETQRNKGNFPGRFSGRQFSNSRSEMNVSTLELGDSALYLCASSLGQMGEKLFFGSGTQLSVL.

The V call is TRBV4-1, the J call TRBJ2-2; D perhaps matches TRBD1 (5 bases). Germline CDR1 and CDR2: MGHRA and YSYEKL. V dropped 3 bases and J dropped 0 bases, with 23 bases sitting between them. The length of the CDR3 is 20 residues. DNA of the CDR3: TGCGCCAGCAGCCACCCGATCCCTGGACGGAAGGGGTCGAACACCGGGGAGCTGTTTTTT. Residues: CASSHPIPGRKGSNTGELFF.

The chain's CDR3 is CASSGGLPINEQFF. The DNA for the CDR3 is TGTGCCAGCAGTGGGGGACTACCGATTAATGAGCAGTTCTTC. The chain recombines TRBV6-1 with TRBJ2-1; 7 bases are a match to TRBD2. Germline-derived CDR1 and CDR2 are MNHNS and SASEGT. The CDR3 has 14 amino acids. Trimming cost V 4 bases and J 7 bases; bases outside gene matches: 7.

V is TRBV5-4 and J is TRBJ2-1; TRBD2 matches 9 bases. The CDR3 length is 17 residues. The J segment lost 2 bases and the V segment lost 5 bases, leaving 11 bases of the junction unmatched. Per germline, CDR1 SGHNT and CDR2 YYREEE (reference sequence). CDR3 nucleotides: TGTGCCAGCAGTTCGACCTTCCGCGGGGGGGCCTACAATGAGCAGTTCTTC. This translates into CASSSTFRGGAYNEQFF.

The V gene is TRBV27, the J gene TRBJ2-5; D is possibly TRBD1 (5 bases). Trimming took off 5 bases at V and 2 bases at J, with 12 bases between the two ends. Germline-derived CDR1 and CDR2 are MNHEY and SMNVEV (reference sequence). This CDR3 has 14 amino acids. Here the CDR3 reads CASSAGHNQETQYF. The CDR3 DNA follows: TGTGCCAGCAGTGCCGGACATAATCAAGAGACCCAGTACTTC.

The CDR3 DNA reads TGTGCCAGTAGCCAGGAACCCTTAGCGGGGGCCCCAGATACGCAGTATTTT. It codes for CASSQEPLAGAPDTQYF. The chain links TRBV19 to TRBJ2-3, with 9 bases fitting TRBD2. Germline CDR1 LNHDA, CDR2 SQIVND (reference sequence). The V and J ends lost 6 bases and 4 bases, in that order; junction bases with no gene match: 14. This CDR3 has 17 residues.

CDR3 coding DNA: TGTGCCAGCAGCCCACAGGGGGAAGAGACCCAGTACTTC. Residues: CASSPQGEETQYF. The chain is built from TRBV25-1 and TRBJ2-5, with TRBD1 matching 8 bases. The CDR3 is made up of 13 amino acids. Trimming at V came to 6 bases and at J to 3 bases, leaving 3 bases not matched to a gene. Germline CDR1 and CDR2: MGHDK and SYGVNS. The full variable domain, with the rest looked up from reference TRBV25-1 and TRBJ2-5, is EADIYQTPRYLVIGTGKKITLECSQTMGHDKMYWYQQDPGMELHLIHYSYGVNSTEKGDLSSESTVSRIRTEHFPLTLESARPSHTSQYLCASSPQGEETQYFGPGTRLLVL.

The rearrangement uses TRBV2 and TRBJ1-1; D is perhaps TRBD1 (5 bases). The CDR3 covers 11 residues. Between the trimmed V and J ends, which lost 7 bases and 8 bases, there was a span of 11 bases. The germline V gene has CDR1 SNHLY and CDR2 FYNNEI. The CDR3 loop reads CASKGGDEAFF. For the CDR3, the DNA is TGTGCCAGCAAGGGAGGGGACGAAGCTTTCTTT.

The chain employs TRBV2 and TRBJ2-2; the match to TRBD1 covers 7 bases. Germline V gene lookup returns CDR1 SNHLY and CDR2 FYNNEI. CDR3 length: 15 amino acids. Trimming took 6 bases from V and 1 from J; bases not matched to a gene: 5. DNA of the CDR3: TGTGCCAGCAGAAAGGGGGCAGGGAACACCGGGGAGCTGTTTTTT. This codes for CASRKGAGNTGELFF.